The rows below give T cell receptor beta chains drawn from one sample of a study of beta chain features in type 1 diabetes. Measured with immunoSEQ multiplex PCR; TCRdb has only the in-frame clones, and not every one. The sample carries nearly 350,000 clones, 6.5% to 10% recorded once. Sequenced input: central memory CD4+ T cells from blood. Receptor source: a woman aged 18-35 years in good health. The CDR3 runs from the conserved cysteine through the conserved F or W. D genes are given only for firm matches. Rows give clone size only sometimes, using once, few, many, or a class for an expanded clone.

v_gene: TRBV2; d_gene: -; abundance: few; j_gene: TRBJ2-7; CDR3aa: CASKVEYEQYF; CDR3nt: TGTGCCAGCAAGGTAGAGTACGAGCAGTACTTC
v_gene: TRBV7-9; d_gene: TRBD2; abundance: many; j_gene: TRBJ2-3; CDR3aa: CASSLDGRAIDTQYF; CDR3nt: TGTGCCAGCAGCTTAGACGGGAGGGCCATAGATACGCAGTATTTT
v_gene: TRBV7-2; d_gene: -; abundance: many; j_gene: TRBJ2-7; CDR3aa: CASSFTGYEQYF; CDR3nt: TGTGCCAGCAGCTTCACCGGCTACGAGCAGTACTTC
v_gene: TRBV7-2; d_gene: -; abundance: -; j_gene: TRBJ2-7; CDR3aa: CASSSGTYGEQYF; CDR3nt: TGTGCCAGCAGCTCCGGGACGTATGGAGAGCAGTACTTC
v_gene: TRBV9; d_gene: -; abundance: few; j_gene: TRBJ2-5; CDR3aa: CASSVAVRETQYF; CDR3nt: TGTGCCAGCAGCGTAGCTGTCCGAGAGACCCAGTACTTC
v_gene: TRBV15; d_gene: TRBD2; abundance: many; j_gene: TRBJ2-1; CDR3aa: CATSRTPRLAGAYNEQFF; CDR3nt: TGTGCCACCAGCAGAACCCCCAGACTAGCGGGGGCATACAATGAGCAGTTCTTC
v_gene: TRBV6-5; d_gene: -; abundance: -; j_gene: TRBJ1-5; CDR3aa: CASSLEQGTQPQHF; CDR3nt: TGTGCCAGCAGCCTCGAGCAGGGGACTCAGCCCCAGCATTTT
v_gene: TRBV4-2; d_gene: TRBD2; abundance: few; j_gene: TRBJ2-3; CDR3aa: CASSQDGAGGGTDTQYF; CDR3nt: TGTGCCAGCAGCCAAGATGGCGCGGGAGGGGGTACAGATACGCAGTATTTT
v_gene: TRBV5-4; d_gene: TRBD2; abundance: -; j_gene: TRBJ2-1; CDR3aa: CASSWGGSSYNEQFF; CDR3nt: TGTGCCAGCAGCTGGGGCGGGAGCTCCTACAATGAGCAGTTCTTC
v_gene: TRBV15; d_gene: -; abundance: -; j_gene: TRBJ2-3; CDR3aa: CATSRDQGPTQYF; CDR3nt: TGTGCCACCAGCAGAGATCAAGGCCCTACGCAGTATTTT
v_gene: TRBV6-5; d_gene: -; abundance: -; j_gene: TRBJ2-7; CDR3aa: CASRTGTKPYEQYF; CDR3nt: TGTGCCTCCCGGACCGGGACGAAACCCTACGAGCAGTACTTC
v_gene: TRBV19; d_gene: -; abundance: few; j_gene: TRBJ2-2; CDR3aa: CASRTIEAGGELFF; CDR3nt: TGTGCCAGTAGAACGATAGAGGCGGGCGGGGAGCTGTTTTTT
v_gene: TRBV5-1; d_gene: TRBD1; abundance: -; j_gene: TRBJ1-1; CDR3aa: CASSSQTGDTEAFF; CDR3nt: TGCGCCAGCAGCTCCCAGACAGGGGACACTGAAGCTTTCTTT
v_gene: TRBV7-2; d_gene: -; abundance: -; j_gene: TRBJ2-4; CDR3aa: CASSLALVGDIQYF; CDR3nt: TGTGCCAGCAGCTTAGCTCTTGTGGGAGACATTCAGTACTTC
v_gene: TRBV7-6; d_gene: -; abundance: many; j_gene: TRBJ1-5; CDR3aa: CASSPQVSNQPQHF; CDR3nt: TGTGCCAGCAGCCCCCAAGTTAGCAATCAGCCCCAGCATTTT
v_gene: TRBV10-3; d_gene: TRBD1; abundance: -; j_gene: TRBJ2-5; CDR3aa: CAIRDRGGETQYF; CDR3nt: TGTGCCATCAGGGACAGGGGTGGGGAGACCCAGTACTTC
v_gene: TRBV28; d_gene: TRBD1; abundance: -; j_gene: TRBJ1-2; CDR3aa: CASTNRDRIYYGYTF; CDR3nt: TGTGCCAGCACCAACCGGGACAGGATTTACTATGGCTACACCTTC
v_gene: TRBV7-9; d_gene: -; abundance: many; j_gene: TRBJ2-1; CDR3aa: CASSLGRSEQFF; CDR3nt: TGTGCCAGCAGCTTAGGGCGGAGTGAGCAGTTCTTC
v_gene: TRBV4-2; d_gene: TRBD2; abundance: -; j_gene: TRBJ2-1; CDR3aa: CASSQDPSGVYNEQFF; CDR3nt: TGTGCCAGCAGCCAAGATCCTAGCGGGGTATACAATGAGCAGTTCTTC
v_gene: TRBV7-8; d_gene: -; abundance: few; j_gene: TRBJ2-1; CDR3aa: CASSRTGEQFF; CDR3nt: TGTGCCAGCAGCCGGACTGGTGAGCAGTTCTTC
v_gene: TRBV7-6; d_gene: -; abundance: -; j_gene: TRBJ2-5; CDR3aa: CASSSSDGREQYF; CDR3nt: TGTGCCAGCAGCTCATCAGATGGACGGGAGCAGTACTTC
v_gene: TRBV28; d_gene: -; abundance: few; j_gene: TRBJ1-4; CDR3aa: CASSLLGLYEKLFF; CDR3nt: TGTGCCAGCAGTTTACTGGGACTGTATGAAAAACTGTTTTTT
v_gene: TRBV4-3; d_gene: -; abundance: -; j_gene: TRBJ2-6; CDR3aa: CASSQDTPNSGANVLTF; CDR3nt: TGCGCCAGCAGCCAAGATACTCCAAACTCTGGGGCCAACGTCCTGACTTTC
v_gene: TRBV28; d_gene: -; abundance: -; j_gene: TRBJ2-7; CDR3aa: CASSRSGTSWYEQYF; CDR3nt: TGTGCCAGCAGTCGATCTGGGACATCCTGGTACGAGCAGTACTTC
v_gene: TRBV5-1; d_gene: -; abundance: -; j_gene: TRBJ2-5; CDR3aa: CASSLSGFFQETQYF; CDR3nt: TGCGCCAGCAGCTTGTCAGGATTTTTCCAAGAGACCCAGTACTTC
v_gene: TRBV27; d_gene: TRBD2; abundance: few; j_gene: TRBJ2-1; CDR3aa: CASSTVAGSSYNEQFF; CDR3nt: TGTGCCAGCAGTACGGTAGCGGGGTCCTCCTACAATGAGCAGTTCTTC
v_gene: TRBV7-8; d_gene: TRBD2; abundance: many; j_gene: TRBJ2-6; CDR3aa: CASSDLRGAGANVLTF; CDR3nt: TGTGCCAGCAGCGATCTCCGGGGGGCTGGGGCCAACGTCCTGACTTTC
v_gene: TRBV7-2; d_gene: -; abundance: -; j_gene: TRBJ2-1; CDR3aa: CASSLGGGNNEQFF; CDR3nt: TGTGCCAGCAGCTTAGGAGGAGGGAACAATGAGCAGTTCTTC
v_gene: TRBV5-6; d_gene: -; abundance: few; j_gene: TRBJ2-3; CDR3aa: CASSLPTRDTQYF; CDR3nt: TGTGCCAGCAGCTTGCCGACTAGGGATACGCAGTATTTT
v_gene: TRBV13; d_gene: TRBD2; abundance: -; j_gene: TRBJ2-1; CDR3aa: CASSLGPSGGDEQFF; CDR3nt: TGTGCCAGCAGCTTGGGGCCTAGCGGAGGGGATGAGCAGTTCTTC
v_gene: TRBV4-2; d_gene: -; abundance: -; j_gene: TRBJ2-7; CDR3aa: CASSQLATGHEQYF; CDR3nt: TGTGCCAGCAGCCAGCTAGCGACAGGGCACGAGCAGTACTTC
v_gene: TRBV5-4; d_gene: -; abundance: many; j_gene: TRBJ1-2; CDR3aa: CASSLDESYGYTF; CDR3nt: TGTGCCAGCAGCCTGGATGAGTCCTATGGCTACACCTTC
v_gene: TRBV27; d_gene: TRBD1; abundance: few; j_gene: TRBJ1-1; CDR3aa: CASSHSQGTTEAFF; CDR3nt: TGTGCCAGCAGCCATTCACAGGGGACCACTGAAGCTTTCTTT
v_gene: TRBV25-1; d_gene: TRBD1; abundance: -; j_gene: TRBJ1-4; CDR3aa: CASSPNRGPGEKLFF; CDR3nt: TGTGCCAGCAGTCCAAACAGGGGGCCGGGGGAAAAACTGTTTTTT
v_gene: TRBV14; d_gene: TRBD1; abundance: -; j_gene: TRBJ1-1; CDR3aa: CASRYGTGSAFF; CDR3nt: TGTGCCAGCAGGTACGGGACAGGGTCGGCTTTCTTT
v_gene: TRBV29-1; d_gene: -; abundance: -; j_gene: TRBJ2-3; CDR3aa: CSVSGTAKHTQYF; CDR3nt: TGCAGCGTTTCCGGGACCGCGAAACATACGCAGTATTTT
v_gene: TRBV6-6; d_gene: -; abundance: few; j_gene: TRBJ1-5; CDR3aa: CASSTLRDPPQHF; CDR3nt: TGTGCCAGCAGTACACTTAGAGATCCGCCCCAGCATTTT
v_gene: TRBV7-2; d_gene: -; abundance: few; j_gene: TRBJ2-7; CDR3aa: CASSLDLTYEQYF; CDR3nt: TGTGCCAGCAGCTTAGACTTAACCTACGAGCAGTACTTC
v_gene: TRBV7-6; d_gene: -; abundance: many; j_gene: TRBJ2-5; CDR3aa: CASSFRTDGETQYF; CDR3nt: TGTGCCAGCAGCTTTCGGACAGACGGGGAGACCCAGTACTTC